In its sample, the clone carrying this T cell receptor beta chain was seen once. Its antigen is not identified. These data are taken from a study of cytomegalovirus exposure and HLA in healthy donors. General study results and limits: There were under 200 TCR beta chains listed as cytomegalovirus-associated. Subsequent analysis revealed that first-cohort TCR clusters tended to co-occur in the approximately 120 validation repertoires. Specificity of a few CMV-associated chains for CMV antigens was verified in vitro.

The CDR3 is 17 residues long. Trimming took off 5 bases at V and 2 bases at J, with 21 bases between the two ends. Germline V gene sequence: CDR1 SGHVS, CDR2 FQNEAQ. Libraries were prepared by immunoSEQ multiplex PCR; TCRdb keeps only in-frame clonotypes and omits some of them. The data show some 45,000 clones, approximately 90% seen once. The sequenced material came from PBMCs. The sequence was collected from a man between 18 and 35 years old in good health and CMV-seronegative. The rearrangement joins TRBV7-8 to TRBJ1-2, with D maybe TRBD1 (6 bases). The CDR3 coding sequence is TGTGCCAGCAGCGTATTCCGGGACAATTCCCTCAACTATGGCTACACCTTC. Protein product: CASSVFRDNSLNYGYTF. Supplemented by reference TRBV7-8 and TRBJ1-2, the full variable domain reads GAGVSQSPRYKVAKRGQDVALRCDPISGHVSLFWYQQALGQGPEFLTYFQNEAQLDKSGLPSDRFFAERPEGSVSTLKIQRTQQEDSAVYLCASSVFRDNSLNYGYTFGSGTRLTVV.